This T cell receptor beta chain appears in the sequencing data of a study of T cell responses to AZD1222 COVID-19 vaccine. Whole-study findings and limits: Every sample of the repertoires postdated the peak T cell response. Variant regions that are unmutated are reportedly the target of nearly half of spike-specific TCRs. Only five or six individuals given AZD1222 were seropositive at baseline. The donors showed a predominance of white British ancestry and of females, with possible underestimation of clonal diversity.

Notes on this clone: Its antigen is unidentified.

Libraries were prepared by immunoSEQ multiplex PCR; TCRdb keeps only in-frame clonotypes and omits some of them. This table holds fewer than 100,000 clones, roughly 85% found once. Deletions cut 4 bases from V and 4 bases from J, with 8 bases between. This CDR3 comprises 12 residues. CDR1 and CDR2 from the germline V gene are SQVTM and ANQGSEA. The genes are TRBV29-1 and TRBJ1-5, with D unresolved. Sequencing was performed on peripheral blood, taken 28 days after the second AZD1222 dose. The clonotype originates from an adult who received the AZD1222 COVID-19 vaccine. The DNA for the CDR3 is TGCAGCGTTGGTGATGGTAATCAGCCCCAGCATTTT. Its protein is CSVGDGNQPQHF.